This T cell receptor (beta chain) was found in a study of blood T cell repertoires in COVID-19. Study in general: COVID-19 samples, acute and convalescent, were from the United States, Italy and Spain. Nucleic acid was either cDNA or gDNA, and it came from T cells, B-cell-depleted T cells, or PBMCs.

Seattle's cohort entered during active infection and was followed longitudinally. Germline CDR1 and CDR2: ENHRY and SYGVKD. The length of the CDR3 is 14 residues. The V end lost 6 bases, the J end lost 7 bases, and 16 bases lay between the germline ends. The data were produced by immunoSEQ multiplex PCR, yet TCRdb's version contains in-frame clones alone and is incomplete. This sample has about 300,000 clones, with around 85% found just once. The specimen sequenced was peripheral blood. The receptor was derived from a human donor with COVID-19, enrolled during active disease. The donor label of this sample is uncertain. The chain combines TRBV10-3 with TRBJ2-1, with D perhaps matching TRBD2 (5 bases). CDR3 sequence (DNA): TGTGCCATCAGGGGTCCTAGCCTGTGGAATGAGCAGTTCTTC. This translates into CAIRGPSLWNEQFF.